This entry describes one TCR beta chain. The repertoire was sequenced with immunoSEQ multiplex PCR; TCRdb's copy has only in-frame clones and lacks some. The sample contains fewer than 200,000 clones, around four fifths of which appear only once. The germline V and J ends were trimmed by 7 bases and 6 bases, with 15 bases remaining between them. From germline, CDR1 is MNHEY and CDR2 SVGAGI. This CDR3 has 13 residues. This record belongs to a study of blood T cell repertoires in COVID-19. The wider study: T cells, B-cell-depleted T cells, or PBMCs provided the cDNA or gDNA that served as material.

The TCR was taken from a woman at least 80 years old with COVID-19, enrolled during active disease. Sequencing input: peripheral blood. The rearrangement uses TRBV6-5 and TRBJ1-1; the D gene is possibly TRBD1 (5 bases). CDR3 sequence (DNA): TGTGCCAGCATCCCAGGGTCGAGCGCTGAAGCTTTCTTT. Translation gives CASIPGSSAEAFF.